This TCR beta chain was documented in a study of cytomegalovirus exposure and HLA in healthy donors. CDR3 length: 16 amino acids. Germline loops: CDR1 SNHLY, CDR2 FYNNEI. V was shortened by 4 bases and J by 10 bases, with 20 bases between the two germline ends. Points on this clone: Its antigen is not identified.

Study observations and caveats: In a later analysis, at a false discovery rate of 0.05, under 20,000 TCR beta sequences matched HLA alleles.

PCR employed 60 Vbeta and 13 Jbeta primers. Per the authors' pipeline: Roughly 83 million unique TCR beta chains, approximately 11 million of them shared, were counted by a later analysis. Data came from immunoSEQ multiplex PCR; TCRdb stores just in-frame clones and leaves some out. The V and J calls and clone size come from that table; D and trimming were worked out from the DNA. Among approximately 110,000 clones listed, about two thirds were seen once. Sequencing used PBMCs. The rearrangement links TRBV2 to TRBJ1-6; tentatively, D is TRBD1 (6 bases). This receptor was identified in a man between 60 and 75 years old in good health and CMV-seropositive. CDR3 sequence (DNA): TGTGCCAGCAGTGCCTCCCCAGGGGACGCTGGGTCACCCCTCCACTTT. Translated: CASSASPGDAGSPLHF. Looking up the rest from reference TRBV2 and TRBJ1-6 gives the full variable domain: EPEVTQTPSHQVTQMGQEVILRCVPISNHLYFYWYRQILGQKVEFLVSFYNNEISEKSEIFDDQFSVERPDGSNFTLKIRSTKLEDSAMYFCASSASPGDAGSPLHFGNGTRLTVT.